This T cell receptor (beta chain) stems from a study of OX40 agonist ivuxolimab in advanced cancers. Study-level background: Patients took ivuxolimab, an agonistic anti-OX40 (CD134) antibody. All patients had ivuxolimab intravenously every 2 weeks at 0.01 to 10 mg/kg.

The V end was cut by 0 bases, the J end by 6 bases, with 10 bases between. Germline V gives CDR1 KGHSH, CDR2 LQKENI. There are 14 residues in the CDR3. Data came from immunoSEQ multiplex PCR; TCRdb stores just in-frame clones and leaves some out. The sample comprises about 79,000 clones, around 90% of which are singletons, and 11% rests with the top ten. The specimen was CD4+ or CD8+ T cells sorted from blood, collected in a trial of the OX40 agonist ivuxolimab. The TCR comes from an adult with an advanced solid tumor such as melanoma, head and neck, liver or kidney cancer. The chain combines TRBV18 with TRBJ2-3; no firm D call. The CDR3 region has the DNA TGTGCCAGCTCACCACCGGTAGGAGCCGATACGCAGTATTTT. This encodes CASSPPVGADTQYF.